A single sample is the source of the 27 T cell receptor beta chains below, sequenced in a study of T cell responses to AZD1222 COVID-19 vaccine. Here immunoSEQ multiplex PCR was the method, and the copy in TCRdb shows in-frame clones only, minus some. The data contain 110,000 or so clones, roughly 90% of them singletons. The material was peripheral blood, obtained on day 0 of AZD1222 vaccination. The receptors shown here come from an adult in good health.

The CDR3 is CASSLGTGVHQPQHF. The CDR3, as DNA: TGTGCCAGCAGCTTGGGGACAGGGGTTCATCAGCCCCAGCATTTT. V usage is TRBV5-8 and J usage is TRBJ1-5, with 9 positions matching TRBD1. J gave up 5 bases and V 0 bases, and 3 bases lay outside the gene matches. Per the germline V gene, CDR1 is SGHTS and CDR2 is YDEGEE. This CDR3 region has 15 residues.

The gene calls are TRBV7-8 and TRBJ1-1; the match to TRBD1 covers 9 bases. The CDR3 extends over 19 amino acids. Germline CDR1 and CDR2: SGHVS and FQNEAQ. Trimming removed 5 bases from V and 0 bases from J; junction bases left unmatched: 16. The CDR3: CASSPGTGNLPNMNTEAFF. In nucleotides, the CDR3 is TGTGCCAGCAGCCCCGGGACAGGGAATCTTCCAAATATGAACACTGAAGCTTTCTTT.

This clone has a single count. The CDR3 DNA follows: TGTGCCAGCAGTTTGTTGGGGGGCCCCTATGAGCAGTTCTTC. Translated, it gives CASSLLGGPYEQFF. The rearrangement uses TRBV28 and TRBJ2-1, with D possibly being TRBD1 or TRBD2 (6 bases each). Germline assignment: CDR1 MDHEN and CDR2 SYDVKM. The CDR3 extends over 14 amino acids. V gave up 3 bases and J gave up 8 bases, with 14 bases separating them.

This rearrangement joins TRBV2 to TRBJ2-7; no clear D gene. The germline V gene has CDR1 SNHLY and CDR2 FYNNEI. This CDR3 is built from 14 residues. V lost 4 bases to trimming and J lost 0 bases, with 10 bases between them. As DNA, the CDR3 is TGTGCCAGCAGTGGGACGGCTAGCTCCTACGAGCAGTACTTC. Its translation is CASSGTASSYEQYF.

The chain employs TRBV11-2 and TRBJ1-4; D is undetermined. CDR1 and CDR2 (germline): SGHAT, FQNNGV. The CDR3 loop spans 15 amino acids. The V end lost 1 base, the J end lost 5 bases, and 11 bases lay between the germline ends. CDR3 loop: CASSLAGSVNEKLFF. The CDR3 DNA reads as TGTGCCAGCAGCTTAGCCGGGTCCGTCAATGAAAAACTGTTTTTT. The full variable domain, rest sourced from reference TRBV11-2 and TRBJ1-4, is EAGVAQSPRYKIIEKRQSVAFWCNPISGHATLYWYQQILGQGPKLLIQFQNNGVVDDSQLPKDRFSAERLKGVDSTLKIQPAKLEDSAVYLCASSLAGSVNEKLFFGSGTQLSVL.

This chain connects TRBV29-1 to TRBJ2-1; D is perhaps TRBD2 (5 bases). Germline V gives CDR1 SQVTM, CDR2 ANQGSEA. This CDR3 spans 11 amino acids. Trimming took 4 bases from V and 6 from J, leaving 7 bases between them. The DNA for the CDR3 is TGCAGCGTTGGAGGGTTCAATGAGCAGTTCTTC. It specifies CSVGGFNEQFF.

This clone was seen more than once but under ten times. The chain combines TRBV5-1 with TRBJ2-3; 12 bases are a match to TRBD2. This CDR3 is built from 17 residues. Germline lookup yields CDR1 SGHRS and CDR2 YFSETQ. Trimming at V came to 3 bases and at J to 5 bases, leaving 10 bases not matched to a gene. The CDR3 region has the DNA TGCGCCAGCAGCTCCCGAGGCCTAGCGGGAGGGAGAGATACGCAGTATTTT. Translation: CASSSRGLAGGRDTQYF.

This rearrangement joins TRBV7-2 to TRBJ1-5; no firm D call. This CDR3 contains 15 residues. With 5 bases removed from V and 6 bases from J, the gap between germline ends came to 17 bases. CDR1 SGHTA and CDR2 FQGNSA come from the germline V gene. Here the CDR3 DNA reads TGTGCCAGCAGCCCCCAGAATGGGGTGGGTCAGCCCCAGCATTTT. It is translated as CASSPQNGVGQPQHF.

The chain links TRBV7-2 to TRBJ2-1; TRBD2 matches at 10 bases. From germline, CDR1 is SGHTA and CDR2 FQGNSA. The CDR3 is 16 amino acids. Trimming took 2 bases from V and 9 from J; bases not matched to a gene: 10. The CDR3 spells CASSLLLAGVGGEQFF. Here the CDR3 DNA reads TGTGCCAGCAGCTTACTCCTAGCGGGAGTCGGGGGTGAGCAGTTCTTC.

The chain is built from TRBV12-3 or TRBV12-4 and TRBJ2-7; the D is unclear. The CDR3 spans 12 residues. The V and J ends lost 4 bases and 4 bases respectively, with 8 bases between them. The CDR3 nucleotides read TGTGCCAGCAGTTACGCACAATACGAGCAGTACTTC. Its protein is CASSYAQYEQYF.

The chain has TRBV30 and TRBJ1-6; D may be TRBD1 (6 bases). Germline V gives CDR1 GTSNPN, CDR2 SVGIG (reference sequence). This CDR3 has 16 amino acids. Trimming left V 4 bases short and J 4 bases short, with 17 bases between. The DNA of the CDR3 is TGTGCCTGGACCGAGAGGGGGAGAGGATATAATTCACCCCTCCACTTT. Amino acids: CAWTERGRGYNSPLHF.

The chain has TRBV27 and TRBJ1-4; no clear D gene. The CDR3 has 16 residues. The V end lost 5 bases, the J end lost 5 bases, and 18 bases lay between the germline ends. CDR1 is MNHEY and CDR2 is SMNVEV in the germline V gene (reference sequence). This CDR3 is CASSPQTGIRNEKLFF. DNA for the CDR3: TGTGCCAGCAGTCCGCAAACCGGGATCCGAAATGAAAAACTGTTTTTT.

This sequence joins TRBV24-1 and TRBJ1-2; 7 positions match TRBD1. The CDR3 is 14 residues long. CDR1 is KGHDR, CDR2 SFDVKD, per germline. Trimming took 6 bases from V and 4 from J; bases not matched to a gene: 7. CDR3 residues: CATSRTGDGYGYTF. As DNA, the CDR3 is TGTGCCACCAGTAGAACAGGGGATGGCTATGGCTACACCTTC.

The chain combines TRBV6-2 or TRBV6-3 with TRBJ2-7; tentatively, D is TRBD1 or TRBD2 (5 bases each). The CDR3 is 15 residues long. The germline CDR1 and CDR2 sequences are MNHEY and SVGEGT. V was shortened by 2 bases and J by 4 bases, with 15 bases between the two germline ends. The CDR3 nucleotides are TGTGCCAGCAGTTACGGGGACGACAACTCATACGAGCAGTACTTC. Translating it yields CASSYGDDNSYEQYF.

The chain carries TRBV7-6 and TRBJ2-7; D may correspond to TRBD1 or TRBD2 (5 bases each). Germline V gene sequence: CDR1 SGHVS, CDR2 FNYEAQ. This CDR3 has 15 amino acids. Trimming cost V 5 bases and J 5 bases, with 19 bases left between them. In DNA, the CDR3 is TGTGCCAGCAGCCCAGCCGGGACCCAAGGCCACGAGCAGTACTTC. The encoded protein is CASSPAGTQGHEQYF.

The rearrangement joins TRBV5-4 to TRBJ1-1; the D gene is possibly TRBD1 (5 bases). CDR3 length equals 13 residues. The germline V gene has CDR1 SGHNT and CDR2 YYREEE (reference sequence). V lost 1 base to trimming and J lost 4 bases, with 8 bases between them. The CDR3 DNA follows: TGTGCCAGCAGCTTGACAGGCGGCACTGAAGCTTTCTTT. This codes for CASSLTGGTEAFF.

This chain connects TRBV11-2 to TRBJ1-4, with D tentatively TRBD1 (6 bases). V lost 6 bases and J 4 bases, leaving 9 bases between the germline ends. This CDR3 region has 13 residues. The germline V gene has CDR1 SGHAT and CDR2 FQNNGV. DNA of the CDR3: TGTGCCAGCAGAAGACAGGTTAATGAAAAACTGTTTTTT. It yields the protein CASRRQVNEKLFF.

This chain joins TRBV5-4 and TRBJ1-2; 8 bases map to TRBD1. J lost 2 bases, V lost 4 bases, and 7 bases had no gene match. The CDR3 is made up of 15 amino acids. Germline V CDR1 and CDR2: SGHNT, YYREEE (reference sequence). Here the CDR3 DNA reads TGTGCCAGCAGCCCTTATGGGACAGGAAACTATGGCTACACCTTC. Protein: CASSPYGTGNYGYTF.

The sample holds one count of this clone. As DNA, the CDR3 is TGCGCCAGCAGCCTACAACAGGGGTCCCTCTATGGCTACACCTTC. Amino acids: CASSLQQGSLYGYTF. The J gene is TRBJ1-2, the V gene TRBV4-1, with TRBD1 identical over 7 bases. The CDR3 has 15 residues. V trimming: 4 bases; J trimming: 4 bases; junction bases outside the gene matches: 9. The germline V gene has CDR1 MGHRA and CDR2 YSYEKL.

CDR3 DNA: TGTGCCAGCGCAGAGAACTACGAGCAGTACTTC. It encodes CASAENYEQYF. This chain uses TRBV6-5 with TRBJ2-7; no reliable D call. The CDR3 extends over 11 amino acids. The germline V gene has CDR1 MNHEY and CDR2 SVGAGI. Deletions cut 8 bases from V and 3 bases from J, with 8 bases between.

The chain combines TRBV3-1 (or the pseudogene TRBV3-2) with TRBJ2-7; 11 bases match TRBD1. Germline trimming cut 3 bases from V and 0 bases from J; bases unmatched to any gene: 10. Germline V lookup: CDR1 LGHDT, CDR2 YNNKEL (reference sequence). The CDR3 runs 18 residues. The CDR3: CASSHSRGQGGSSYEQYF. DNA of the CDR3: TGTGCCAGCAGCCACTCCCGGGGACAGGGGGGCAGCTCCTACGAGCAGTACTTC.

V usage is TRBV4-1 and J usage is TRBJ1-5, with D hard to call. Trimming pared 0 bases from V and 4 bases from J, leaving 10 bases between. CDR3 length equals 15 residues. Per germline, CDR1 MGHRA and CDR2 YSYEKL. The CDR3 DNA follows: TGCGCCAGCAGCCAAGAAGGACTGTGGAATCAGCCCCAGCATTTT. As protein: CASSQEGLWNQPQHF.

V gene TRBV6-2 or TRBV6-3 combines with J gene TRBJ2-3; TRBD2 agrees at 8 bases. This CDR3 contains 16 residues. V lost 6 bases, J lost 2 bases, and 10 bases stayed unmatched. Germline V gives CDR1 MNHEY, CDR2 SVGEGT. CDR3 protein: CASSRGGKRVTDTQYF. CDR3 in DNA: TGTGCCAGCAGCCGGGGGGGAAAGCGGGTCACAGATACGCAGTATTTT.

The V gene is TRBV10-3, the J gene TRBJ1-5; 10 bases are a match to TRBD1. The CDR3 consists of 19 residues. Germline V gives CDR1 ENHRY, CDR2 SYGVKD. The V gene end was trimmed by 0 bases and the J gene end by 2 bases; junction bases not matched to a gene: 10. CDR3 protein: CAISESGTGAVAGNQPQHF. For the CDR3, the DNA is TGTGCCATCAGTGAGTCTGGGACAGGGGCCGTTGCGGGCAATCAGCCCCAGCATTTT.

The gene calls are TRBV5-5 and TRBJ1-4; no clear D. Germline values: CDR1 SGHKS, CDR2 YYEKEE (reference sequence). Trimming cost V 4 bases and J 6 bases, with 16 bases left between them. The CDR3 contains 15 residues. As DNA, the CDR3 is TGTGCCAGCAGCCCTGGCGTCGAAACCTATGAAAAACTGTTTTTT. Residues: CASSPGVETYEKLFF.

In this sample, this clone turned up once. The chain couples TRBV9 to TRBJ1-2; 12 bases match TRBD1. The V and J ends lost 0 bases and 4 bases, in that order; junction bases with no gene match: 10. The CDR3 runs to 18 residues. Per germline, CDR1 SGDLS and CDR2 YYNGEE. This chain's CDR3 is CASSVGSGTGGYGYGYTF. For the CDR3, the DNA is TGTGCCAGCAGCGTAGGTTCCGGGACAGGGGGCTATGGCTATGGCTACACCTTC.

The chain uses TRBV7-2 and TRBJ1-5; 7 nucleotides align to TRBD1. The CDR3 has 15 amino acids. Trimming took 5 bases from V and 3 from J; bases not matched to a gene: 7. In germline, CDR1 is SGHTA, CDR2 FQGNSA. In DNA form, the CDR3 reads TGTGCCAGCAGCCCCCAGGGACAGTACAATCAGCCCCAGCATTTT. Its protein product is CASSPQGQYNQPQHF.